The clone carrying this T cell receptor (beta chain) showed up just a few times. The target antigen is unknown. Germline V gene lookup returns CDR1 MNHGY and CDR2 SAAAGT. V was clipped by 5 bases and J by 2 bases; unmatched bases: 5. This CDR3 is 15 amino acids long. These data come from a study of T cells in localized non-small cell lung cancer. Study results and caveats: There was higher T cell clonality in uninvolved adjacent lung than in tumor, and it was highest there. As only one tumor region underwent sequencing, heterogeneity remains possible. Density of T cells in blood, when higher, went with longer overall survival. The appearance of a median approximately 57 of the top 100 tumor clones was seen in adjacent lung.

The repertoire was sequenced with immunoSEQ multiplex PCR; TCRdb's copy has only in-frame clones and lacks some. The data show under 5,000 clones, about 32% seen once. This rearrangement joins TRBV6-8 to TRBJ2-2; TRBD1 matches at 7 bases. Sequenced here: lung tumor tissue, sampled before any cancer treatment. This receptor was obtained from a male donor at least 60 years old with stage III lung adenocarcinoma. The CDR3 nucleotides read TGTGCCAGCAGTAAGACAGGGAGCAACACCGGGGAGCTGTTTTTT. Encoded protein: CASSKTGSNTGELFF.